A selection of T cell receptor beta chains follows, all from one sample in a study of shared clonotypes between healthy human individuals. This table comes from immunoSEQ multiplex PCR, and its TCRdb copy is limited to in-frame clones, with some not included. The sample has roughly 2 million clones; almost 96% are singletons. The source material was naive CD4+ T cells sorted from blood. Receptor source: a man between 18 and 29 years old in good health. The CDR3 runs from the conserved cysteine through the conserved F or W. D genes are given only for firm matches. Some rows have no size entry. The others give once, few or many, or a class for an expanded clone.

cdr3_nt: TGTGCCAGCAGGCCGGGACTGAGCACAGATACGCAGTATTTT; cdr3_aa: CASRPGLSTDTQYF; clone_size: .; j_call: TRBJ2-3; v_call: TRBV2; d_call: .
cdr3_nt: TGTGCCAGCAGCCTACCCCGGGACAGGGTGTCATTAGGAGGCTACACCTTC; cdr3_aa: CASSLPRDRVSLGGYTF; clone_size: .; j_call: TRBJ1-2; v_call: TRBV11-2; d_call: TRBD1
cdr3_nt: TGTGCCATCAGCCCTCAGGGGGCTACCGGGGAGCTGTTTTTT; cdr3_aa: CAISPQGATGELFF; clone_size: once; j_call: TRBJ2-2; v_call: TRBV10-3; d_call: TRBD1
cdr3_nt: TGTGCCACCAGCAGAGATGTAGCGGGGGGGACCCACAATGAGCAGTTCTTC; cdr3_aa: CATSRDVAGGTHNEQFF; clone_size: once; j_call: TRBJ2-1; v_call: TRBV15; d_call: TRBD2
cdr3_nt: TGTGCCAGCAGCAAGGGACAGGGAGGCAACGAGCAGTACTTC; cdr3_aa: CASSKGQGGNEQYF; clone_size: .; j_call: TRBJ2-7; v_call: TRBV7-9; d_call: TRBD1
cdr3_nt: TGTGCCAGCAGTTACGATGGCAAGAACACTGAAGCTTTCTTT; cdr3_aa: CASSYDGKNTEAFF; clone_size: .; j_call: TRBJ1-1; v_call: TRBV6-6; d_call: .
cdr3_nt: TGTGCCAGCAGCCGTAGCGGGGAGACCTACGAGCAGTACTTC; cdr3_aa: CASSRSGETYEQYF; clone_size: .; j_call: TRBJ2-7; v_call: TRBV7-2; d_call: TRBD2
cdr3_nt: TGCGCCAGCAGCATCCCCGTTAGCGGGGGTTATGATACGCAGTATTTT; cdr3_aa: CASSIPVSGGYDTQYF; clone_size: .; j_call: TRBJ2-3; v_call: TRBV5-1; d_call: TRBD2
cdr3_nt: TGTGCCAGCGGTTTTCAAGGGTGGGAAGCTTTCTTT; cdr3_aa: CASGFQGWEAFF; clone_size: .; j_call: TRBJ1-1; v_call: TRBV28; d_call: .
cdr3_nt: TGTGCCAGCAGTGAAGCGGGGCAGTTGTACGAGCAGTACTTC; cdr3_aa: CASSEAGQLYEQYF; clone_size: .; j_call: TRBJ2-7; v_call: TRBV6-1; d_call: .
cdr3_nt: TGTGCCAGCAGCACGGGACTAGCTGGCTCTGGGGCCAACGTCCTGACTTTC; cdr3_aa: CASSTGLAGSGANVLTF; clone_size: .; j_call: TRBJ2-6; v_call: TRBV7-2; d_call: TRBD2
cdr3_nt: TGTGCCAGCAGCCGGGACAGGGGTTACGAGCAGTACTTC; cdr3_aa: CASSRDRGYEQYF; clone_size: .; j_call: TRBJ2-7; v_call: TRBV7-6; d_call: TRBD1
cdr3_nt: TGTGCCAGCAGCCACCCCCGGGTAGCTGGGGCCAACGTCCTGACTTTC; cdr3_aa: CASSHPRVAGANVLTF; clone_size: .; j_call: TRBJ2-6; v_call: TRBV14; d_call: .
cdr3_nt: TGTGCCAGGGCAGCCCCGAACACCGGGGAGCTGTTTTTT; cdr3_aa: CARAAPNTGELFF; clone_size: .; j_call: TRBJ2-2; v_call: TRBV30; d_call: .
cdr3_nt: TGTGCCAGCAGCTTAGAGACTAGGCCACAAGAGACCCAGTACTTC; cdr3_aa: CASSLETRPQETQYF; clone_size: .; j_call: TRBJ2-5; v_call: TRBV7-2; d_call: .
cdr3_nt: TGTGCCATCAGGGGAGACAGGGCGTATTCGAGCTCCTATAATTCACCCCTCCACTTT; cdr3_aa: CAIRGDRAYSSSYNSPLHF; clone_size: .; j_call: TRBJ1-6; v_call: TRBV10-3; d_call: TRBD1
cdr3_nt: TGTGCCAGCAGTGACGTCAGGGTAAAGGGTGGCTACACCTTC; cdr3_aa: CASSDVRVKGGYTF; clone_size: .; j_call: TRBJ1-2; v_call: TRBV6-4; d_call: .
cdr3_nt: TGTGCCAGCAGCGTAGGTGCCAGGGTTATCTCTGGAAACACCATATATTTT; cdr3_aa: CASSVGARVISGNTIYF; clone_size: .; j_call: TRBJ1-3; v_call: TRBV9; d_call: .
cdr3_nt: TGTGCCAGTAGTATCGAGACAGGAAGGGAGACCCAGTACTTC; cdr3_aa: CASSIETGRETQYF; clone_size: .; j_call: TRBJ2-5; v_call: TRBV19; d_call: .
cdr3_nt: TGCGCCAGCAGCTTAAACCCAGCGGGGGGGCCCCGTGAGCAGTTCTTC; cdr3_aa: CASSLNPAGGPREQFF; clone_size: .; j_call: TRBJ2-1; v_call: TRBV5-1; d_call: TRBD2
cdr3_nt: TGTGCCAGCAGCTCCCTTGGGAGCAAGAGCTCCTACGAGCAGTACTTC; cdr3_aa: CASSSLGSKSSYEQYF; clone_size: .; j_call: TRBJ2-7; v_call: TRBV11-2; d_call: .
cdr3_nt: TGTGCCAGCACGAGGGGCGCCACCGGGGAGCTGTTTTTT; cdr3_aa: CASTRGATGELFF; clone_size: .; j_call: TRBJ2-2; v_call: TRBV6-5; d_call: .
cdr3_nt: TGTGCCAGCAGGCGGCCGGGTCCCATTAATGAGCAGTTCTTC; cdr3_aa: CASRRPGPINEQFF; clone_size: .; j_call: TRBJ2-1; v_call: TRBV28; d_call: .
cdr3_nt: TGTGCCAGCAGCTCCCCTGAGGGGGTTCCTACCGGGGAGCTGTTTTTT; cdr3_aa: CASSSPEGVPTGELFF; clone_size: .; j_call: TRBJ2-2; v_call: TRBV7-2; d_call: .
cdr3_nt: TGTGCTAGTGGTCCCCTTGGGTGGGAGGGAGGCCAAGAGACCCAGTACTTC; cdr3_aa: CASGPLGWEGGQETQYF; clone_size: .; j_call: TRBJ2-5; v_call: TRBV12-5; d_call: TRBD2
cdr3_nt: TGTGCCAGCAGTGAAGGCGGGATTTATGGCTACACCTTC; cdr3_aa: CASSEGGIYGYTF; clone_size: .; j_call: TRBJ1-2; v_call: TRBV2; d_call: .
cdr3_nt: TGTGCCAGCTCACTCTCCATGAAGAACACCGGGGAGCTGTTTTTT; cdr3_aa: CASSLSMKNTGELFF; clone_size: .; j_call: TRBJ2-2; v_call: TRBV18; d_call: .
cdr3_nt: TGTGCCAGCAGCTTGGTAGGGTTTCGCGAGCAGTACTTC; cdr3_aa: CASSLVGFREQYF; clone_size: .; j_call: TRBJ2-7; v_call: TRBV5-4; d_call: .